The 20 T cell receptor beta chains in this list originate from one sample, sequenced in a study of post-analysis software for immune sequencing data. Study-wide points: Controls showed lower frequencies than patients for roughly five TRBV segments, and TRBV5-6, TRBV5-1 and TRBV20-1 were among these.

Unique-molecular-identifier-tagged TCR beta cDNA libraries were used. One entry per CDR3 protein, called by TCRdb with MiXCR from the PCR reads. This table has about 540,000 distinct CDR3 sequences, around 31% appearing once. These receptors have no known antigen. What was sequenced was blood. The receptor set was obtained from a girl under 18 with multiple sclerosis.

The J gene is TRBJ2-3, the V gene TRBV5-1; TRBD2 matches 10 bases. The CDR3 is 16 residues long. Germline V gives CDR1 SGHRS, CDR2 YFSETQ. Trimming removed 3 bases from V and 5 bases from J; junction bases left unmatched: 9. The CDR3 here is CASSWGSGGAKDTQYF. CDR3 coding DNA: TGCGCCAGCAGCTGGGGAAGCGGGGGGGCGAAAGATACGCAGTATTTT.

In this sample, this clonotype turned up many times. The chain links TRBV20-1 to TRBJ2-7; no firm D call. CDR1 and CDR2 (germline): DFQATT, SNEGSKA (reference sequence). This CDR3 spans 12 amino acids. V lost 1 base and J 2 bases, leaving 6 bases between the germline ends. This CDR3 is CSARGRTYEQYF. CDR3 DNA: TGCAGTGCTAGAGGCAGAACCTACGAGCAGTACTTC.

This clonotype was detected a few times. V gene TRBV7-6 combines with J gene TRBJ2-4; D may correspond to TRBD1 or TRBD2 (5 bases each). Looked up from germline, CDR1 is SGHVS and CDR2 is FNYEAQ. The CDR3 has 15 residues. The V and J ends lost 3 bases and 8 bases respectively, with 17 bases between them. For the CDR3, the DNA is TGTGCCAGCAGCTTGAGGCAGGGAGTGGGAGACATTCAGTACTTC. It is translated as CASSLRQGVGDIQYF.

In DNA, the CDR3 is TGCGCCAGCAGCTTGGATCGGGCAGACGAGCAGTACTTC. Protein product: CASSLDRADEQYF. The chain joins TRBV5-1 to TRBJ2-7; D gene unclear. The CDR3 is made up of 13 amino acids. From germline, CDR1 is SGHRS and CDR2 YFSETQ. The ends were cut back, 0 bases at V and 5 bases at J, with 9 bases in the middle.

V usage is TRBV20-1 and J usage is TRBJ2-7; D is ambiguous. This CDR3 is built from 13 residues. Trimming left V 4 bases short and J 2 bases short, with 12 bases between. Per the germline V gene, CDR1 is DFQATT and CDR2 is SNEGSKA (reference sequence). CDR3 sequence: CSAISEGAYEQYF. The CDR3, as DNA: TGCAGTGCTATTTCGGAAGGCGCCTACGAGCAGTACTTC.

The CDR3 sequence is CASSLETGSLRAQHF. As DNA, the CDR3 is TGTGCCAGCAGCTTGGAGACAGGGTCTCTCAGGGCCCAGCATTTT. The chain uses TRBV28 and TRBJ1-5; 7 bases are a match to TRBD1. Germline CDR1 reads MDHEN; CDR2 reads SYDVKM. J lost 11 bases, V lost 6 bases, and 16 bases had no gene match. The length of the CDR3 is 15 residues.

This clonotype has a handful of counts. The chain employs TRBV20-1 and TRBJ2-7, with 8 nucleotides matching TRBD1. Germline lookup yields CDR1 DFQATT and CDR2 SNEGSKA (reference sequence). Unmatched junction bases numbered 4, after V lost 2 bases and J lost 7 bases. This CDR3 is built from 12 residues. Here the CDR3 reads CSARYDRGEQYF. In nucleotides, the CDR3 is TGCAGTGCTAGATACGACAGGGGAGAGCAGTACTTC.

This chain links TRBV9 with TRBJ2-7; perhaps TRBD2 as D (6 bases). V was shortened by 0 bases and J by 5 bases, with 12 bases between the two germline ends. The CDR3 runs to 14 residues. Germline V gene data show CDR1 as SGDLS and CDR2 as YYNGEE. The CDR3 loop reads CASSVAVWGDEQYF. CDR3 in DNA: TGTGCCAGCAGCGTAGCTGTTTGGGGGGACGAGCAGTACTTC.

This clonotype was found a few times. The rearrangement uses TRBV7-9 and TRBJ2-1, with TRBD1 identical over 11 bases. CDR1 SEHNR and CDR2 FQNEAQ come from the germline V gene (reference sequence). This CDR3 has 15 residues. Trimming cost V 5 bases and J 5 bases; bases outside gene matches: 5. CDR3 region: CASSPLGQGDNEQFF. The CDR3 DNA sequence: TGTGCCAGCAGCCCGCTGGGACAGGGGGACAATGAGCAGTTCTTC.

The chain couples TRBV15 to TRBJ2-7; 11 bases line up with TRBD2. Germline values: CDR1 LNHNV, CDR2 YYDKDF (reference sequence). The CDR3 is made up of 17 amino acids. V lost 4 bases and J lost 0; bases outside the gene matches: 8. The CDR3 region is CATSNKSTSGVSYEQYF. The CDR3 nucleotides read TGTGCCACCAGCAACAAGTCGACTAGCGGGGTCTCCTACGAGCAGTACTTC.

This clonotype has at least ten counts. CDR3 region: CASSLTGGGPVIQYF. The CDR3 DNA is TGTGCCAGCAGCTTAACGGGTGGGGGGCCCGTCATTCAGTACTTC. The chain carries TRBV7-3 and TRBJ2-4, with D perhaps TRBD1 or TRBD2 (6 bases each). Trimming removed 0 bases from V and 9 bases from J, with 15 bases in between. Germline CDR1 and CDR2: SGHTA and FQGTGA. CDR3 size: 15 residues.

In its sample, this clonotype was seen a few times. CDR3 in amino acids: CASSLAGPNNSPLHF. CDR3 nucleotide sequence: TGCGCCAGCAGCTTGGCCGGTCCTAATAATTCACCCCTCCACTTT. The rearrangement uses TRBV5-1 and TRBJ1-6; D gene ambiguous. Trimming took off 0 bases at V and 5 bases at J, with 9 bases between the two ends. The CDR3 contains 15 residues. The germline CDR1 and CDR2 sequences are SGHRS and YFSETQ.

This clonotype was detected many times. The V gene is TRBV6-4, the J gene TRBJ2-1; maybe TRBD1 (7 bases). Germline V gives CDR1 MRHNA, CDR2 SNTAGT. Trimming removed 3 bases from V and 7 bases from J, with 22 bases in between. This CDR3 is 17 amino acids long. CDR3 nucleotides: TGTGCCAGCAGTGAGACCACCATTAACAGGGGAGGAAATGAGCAGTTCTTC. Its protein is CASSETTINRGGNEQFF.

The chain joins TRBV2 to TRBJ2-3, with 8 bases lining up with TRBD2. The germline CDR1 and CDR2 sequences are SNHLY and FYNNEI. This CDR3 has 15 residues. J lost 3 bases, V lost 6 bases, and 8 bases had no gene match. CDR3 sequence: CASSAPGGRTDTQYF. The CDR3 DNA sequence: TGTGCCAGCAGCGCTCCGGGGGGGCGGACAGATACGCAGTATTTT. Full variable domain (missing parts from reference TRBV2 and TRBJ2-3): EPEVTQTPSHQVTQMGQEVILRCVPISNHLYFYWYRQILGQKVEFLVSFYNNEISEKSEIFDDQFSVERPDGSNFTLKIRSTKLEDSAMYFCASSAPGGRTDTQYFGPGTRLTVL.

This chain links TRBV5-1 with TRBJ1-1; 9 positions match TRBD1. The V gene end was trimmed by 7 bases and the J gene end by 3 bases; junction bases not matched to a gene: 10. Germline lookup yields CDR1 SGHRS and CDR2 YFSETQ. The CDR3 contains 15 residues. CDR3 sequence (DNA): TGCGCCAGCCGGAGTTCACAGGGGGCTCACACTGAAGCTTTCTTT. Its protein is CASRSSQGAHTEAFF.

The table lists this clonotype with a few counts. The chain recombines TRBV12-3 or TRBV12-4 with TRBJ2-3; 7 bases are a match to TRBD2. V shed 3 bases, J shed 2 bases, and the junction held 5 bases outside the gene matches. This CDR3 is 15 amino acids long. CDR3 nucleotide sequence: TGTGCCAGCAGTTTTGCGGGGGACTCCACAGATACGCAGTATTTT. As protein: CASSFAGDSTDTQYF.

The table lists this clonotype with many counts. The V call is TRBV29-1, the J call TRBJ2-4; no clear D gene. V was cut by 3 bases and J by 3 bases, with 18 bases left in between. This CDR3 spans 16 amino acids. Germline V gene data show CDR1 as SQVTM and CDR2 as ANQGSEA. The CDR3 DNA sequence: TGCAGCGTTGATTCCCCCACCGGTGTGGGCAAAAACATTCAGTACTTC. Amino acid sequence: CSVDSPTGVGKNIQYF.

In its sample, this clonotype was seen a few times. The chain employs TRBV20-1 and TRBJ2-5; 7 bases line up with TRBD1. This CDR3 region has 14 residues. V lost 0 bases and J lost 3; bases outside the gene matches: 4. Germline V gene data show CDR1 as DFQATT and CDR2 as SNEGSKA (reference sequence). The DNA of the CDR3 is TGCAGTGCTAGAGATCTCGGGACAGAAGAGACCCAGTACTTC. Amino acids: CSARDLGTEETQYF.

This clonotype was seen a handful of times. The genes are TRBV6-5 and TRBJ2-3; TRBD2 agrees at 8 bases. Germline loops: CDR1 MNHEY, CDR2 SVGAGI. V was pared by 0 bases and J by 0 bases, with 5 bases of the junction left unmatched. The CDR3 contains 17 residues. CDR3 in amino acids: CASSYSSQRGSTDTQYF. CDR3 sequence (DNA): TGTGCCAGCAGTTACTCGTCCCAGCGGGGGAGCACAGATACGCAGTATTTT.

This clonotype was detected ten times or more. CDR3 amino acids: CSARDPGEHGNQYF. The CDR3 DNA is TGCAGTGCTAGAGATCCGGGAGAACACGGCAACCAGTACTTC. The rearrangement links TRBV20-1 to TRBJ2-4, with D possibly TRBD2 on 6 matching bases. Trimming left V 0 bases short and J 13 bases short, with 19 bases between. In germline, CDR1 is DFQATT, CDR2 SNEGSKA (reference sequence). CDR3 length: 14 residues.